This T cell receptor beta chain was captured by sequencing in a study of T cell changes during pregnancy in multiple sclerosis. Germline lookup yields CDR1 SGHDT and CDR2 YYEEEE. The CDR3 length is 16 residues. J gave up 3 bases and V 2 bases, and 8 bases lay outside the gene matches. The method was immunoSEQ multiplex PCR; TCRdb's version includes in-frame clones alone and lacks a portion of them. The table has more than 45,000 clones, 92% seen once. This sequence was found in a female donor with multiple sclerosis, enrolled in a pregnancy study. This specimen consisted of CD4+ T cells from peripheral blood mononuclear cells, obtained after pregnancy. This rearrangement joins TRBV5-6 to TRBJ2-3; the match to TRBD2 covers 8 bases. The CDR3 reads CASSFRAGGGTDTQYF. In nucleotides, the CDR3 is TGTGCCAGCAGCTTTCGCGCGGGGGGCGGGACAGATACGCAGTATTTT.